This record looks at one TCR beta chain sequence and its context. No antigen is known for it. Base quality data are lacking; no much larger clone is found one base away. TCRbeta CDR3 regions were amplified from genomic DNA by means of the immunoSEQ Assay, a bias-controlled multiplex PCR. The study's processing was this. The number of nucleated cells in each sample was estimated from the amplification of reference gene primers within the assay. To quantify the absolute abundance of each unique TCRbeta CDR3 rearrangement, sequence reads were collapsed and filtered. For each sample, productive Simpson clonality was calculated as the square root of Simpson's diversity index over productive rearrangements. This immuneACCESS table, as held by TCRdb, lists in-frame sequences with V and J called but not all clones. Of the missing ones, under half trace to an unresolved V gene in checked studies; the others have no known cause. D and trimming were read from the DNA, whereas the V and J calls and clone size are those reported in that table. The sample table records tens of thousands of clones; around 82% of these occur just once. 5.5% to 7.5% of the sample rests with the top ten.

Whole blood was collected in K2EDTA tubes by collaborating institutions according to the institutions' own protocols. For TCRbeta analysis, collaborators shipped samples as frozen whole blood, isolated PBMCs, or DNA extracted from either of those sample types. This entry belongs to a study of blood T cell repertoires in COVID-19 (dated by TCRdb to 2019 to 2021). Background on the whole study: Samples covering the acute and convalescent phases of COVID-19 were provided by collaborators in the United States, Italy and Spain. Samples were obtained from the ongoing ImmuneRACE study (first 160 participants) and from 1,254 subjects provided by 6 global collaborators. The repertoires were released in a freely available public database meant as a resource for research on the immune response to SARS-CoV-2. The material from the prospective study consisted of cDNA or gDNA derived from T cells, B-cell-depleted T cells, or PBMCs. A de-identified subject ID, COVID-19 status, age in years and sex were almost always included in the sample metadata. The dataset comprised deeply sampled blood TCRbeta repertoires from subjects exposed to, actively infected with, or recovered from COVID-19. Where HLA class I and class II types were available, the types were taken from metadata supplied by the sample provider, not from assay-based typing. Findings and caveats that apply to the study as a whole: The quantity of clinical and demographic metadata differed by source and by participant and was supplied without curation.

From the cysteine through the phenylalanine, the CDR3 covers 14 amino acids. The DNA shown is the 42-base CDR3, in frame from base 1. V is trimmed back by 6 bases and J by 2 bases, and the junction contains 6 bases that no gene match accounts for. According to the germline V gene (reference sequence), CDR1 reads LNHNV and CDR2 reads YYDKDF. The sample taken for sequencing was peripheral blood. The chain is encoded by TRBV15 joined to TRBJ2-7; 8 bases in between match TRBD1. The sequence was collected from a man aged 45-60 years with active or convalescent COVID-19. The DNA sequence follows: TGTGCCACCAGAGGGACAGGCGGGGCCTACGAGCAGTACTTC. Its protein reads: CATRGTGGAYEQYF.